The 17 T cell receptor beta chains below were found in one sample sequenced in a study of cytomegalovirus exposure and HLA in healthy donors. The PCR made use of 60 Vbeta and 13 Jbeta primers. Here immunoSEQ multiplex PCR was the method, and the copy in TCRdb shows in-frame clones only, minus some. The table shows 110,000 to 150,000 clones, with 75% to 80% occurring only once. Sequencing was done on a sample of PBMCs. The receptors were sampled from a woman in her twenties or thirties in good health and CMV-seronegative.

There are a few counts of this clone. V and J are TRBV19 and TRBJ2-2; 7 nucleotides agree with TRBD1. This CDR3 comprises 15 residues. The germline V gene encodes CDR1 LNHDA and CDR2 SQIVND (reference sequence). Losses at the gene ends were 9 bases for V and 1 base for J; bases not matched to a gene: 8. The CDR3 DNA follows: TGTGCCAGCCACGCAGGGACAGTGAACACCGGGGAGCTGTTTTTT. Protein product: CASHAGTVNTGELFF.

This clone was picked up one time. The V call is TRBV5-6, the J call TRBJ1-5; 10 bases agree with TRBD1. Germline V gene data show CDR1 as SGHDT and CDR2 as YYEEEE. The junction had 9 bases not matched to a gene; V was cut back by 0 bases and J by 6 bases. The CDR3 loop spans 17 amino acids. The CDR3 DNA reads TGTGCCAGCAGCTTGGGAGAGGGGACAGGGGCTACTCAGCCCCAGCATTTT. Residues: CASSLGEGTGATQPQHF.

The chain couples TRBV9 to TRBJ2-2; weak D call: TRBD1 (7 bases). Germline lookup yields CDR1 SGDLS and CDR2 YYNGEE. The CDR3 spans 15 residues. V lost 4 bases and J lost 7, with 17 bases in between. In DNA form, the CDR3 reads TGTGCCAGCAGCCCGAGGGGGCGGGGCGGCGGGGAGCTGTTTTTT. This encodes CASSPRGRGGGELFF.

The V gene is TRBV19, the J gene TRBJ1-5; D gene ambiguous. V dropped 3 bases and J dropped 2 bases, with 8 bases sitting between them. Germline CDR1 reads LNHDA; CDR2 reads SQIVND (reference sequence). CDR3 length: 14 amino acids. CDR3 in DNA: TGTGCCAGTAGTATTTTCCGCGGCAATCAGCCCCAGCATTTT. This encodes CASSIFRGNQPQHF.

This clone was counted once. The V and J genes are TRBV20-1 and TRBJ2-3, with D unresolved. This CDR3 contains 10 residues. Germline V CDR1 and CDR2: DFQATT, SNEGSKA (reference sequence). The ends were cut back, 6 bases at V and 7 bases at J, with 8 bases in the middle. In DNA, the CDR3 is TGCAGTGCCCACTCCAATACGCAGTATTTT. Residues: CSAHSNTQYF.

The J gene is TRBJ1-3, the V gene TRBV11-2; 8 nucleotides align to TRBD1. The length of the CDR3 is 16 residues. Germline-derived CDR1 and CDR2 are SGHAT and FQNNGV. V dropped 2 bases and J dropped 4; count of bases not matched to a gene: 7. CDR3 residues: CASSLILTGAGNTIYF. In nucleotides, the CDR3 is TGTGCCAGCAGCTTAATTCTGACAGGGGCCGGAAACACCATATATTTT.

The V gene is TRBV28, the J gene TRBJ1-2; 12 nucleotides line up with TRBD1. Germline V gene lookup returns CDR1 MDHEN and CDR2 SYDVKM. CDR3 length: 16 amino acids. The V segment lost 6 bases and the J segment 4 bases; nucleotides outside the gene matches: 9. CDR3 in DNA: TGTGCCAGCAGCCCCCCGCCGGGACAGGGGGCCTATGGCTACACCTTC. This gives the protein CASSPPPGQGAYGYTF.

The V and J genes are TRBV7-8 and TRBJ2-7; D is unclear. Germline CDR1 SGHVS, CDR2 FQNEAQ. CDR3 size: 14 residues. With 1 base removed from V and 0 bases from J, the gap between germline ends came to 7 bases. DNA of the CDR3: TGTGCCAGCAGCTTAGGGGCAGTCTCCTACGAGCAGTACTTC. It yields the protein CASSLGAVSYEQYF.

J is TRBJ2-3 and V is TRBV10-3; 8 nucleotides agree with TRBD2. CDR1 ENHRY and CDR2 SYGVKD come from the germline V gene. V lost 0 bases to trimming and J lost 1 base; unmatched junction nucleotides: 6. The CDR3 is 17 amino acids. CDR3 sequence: CAISESRSSGRTDTQYF. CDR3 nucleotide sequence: TGTGCCATCAGTGAGTCGCGGTCTAGCGGGCGCACAGATACGCAGTATTTT.

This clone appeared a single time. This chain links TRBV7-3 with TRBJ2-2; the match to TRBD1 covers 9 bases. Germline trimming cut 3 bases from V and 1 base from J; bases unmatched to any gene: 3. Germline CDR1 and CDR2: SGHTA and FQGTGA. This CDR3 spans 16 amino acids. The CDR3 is CASSLGGQGNTGELFF. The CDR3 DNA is TGTGCCAGCAGCTTGGGGGGACAGGGGAACACCGGGGAGCTGTTTTTT.

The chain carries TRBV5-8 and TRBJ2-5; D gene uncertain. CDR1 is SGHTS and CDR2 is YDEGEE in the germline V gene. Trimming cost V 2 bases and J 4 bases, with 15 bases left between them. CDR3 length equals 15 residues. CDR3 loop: CASSLELNRVETQYF. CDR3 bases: TGTGCCAGCAGCTTAGAGCTAAATCGGGTAGAGACCCAGTACTTC.

The CDR3 nucleotides are TGTGCCAGCAGCTTGGCAGGGGTTATTGGCTACACCTTC. Translation: CASSLAGVIGYTF. The rearrangement links TRBV5-4 to TRBJ1-2; D may be TRBD1 (6 bases). The germline gives CDR1 SGHNT, CDR2 YYREEE (reference sequence). V dropped 0 bases and J dropped 7 bases, with 10 bases sitting between them. This CDR3 spans 13 amino acids.

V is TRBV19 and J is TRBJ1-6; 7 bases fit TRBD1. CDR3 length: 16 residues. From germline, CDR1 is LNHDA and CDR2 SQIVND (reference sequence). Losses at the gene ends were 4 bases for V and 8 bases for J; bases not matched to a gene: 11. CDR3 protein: CASSTTFGQAYSPLHF. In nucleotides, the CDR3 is TGTGCCAGTAGTACAACATTCGGACAGGCCTATTCACCCCTCCACTTT. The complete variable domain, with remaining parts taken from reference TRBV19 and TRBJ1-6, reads DGGITQSPKYLFRKEGQNVTLSCEQNLNHDAMYWYRQDPGQGLRLIYYSQIVNDFQKGDIAEGYSVSREKKESFPLTVTSAQKNPTAFYLCASSTTFGQAYSPLHFGNGTRLTVT.

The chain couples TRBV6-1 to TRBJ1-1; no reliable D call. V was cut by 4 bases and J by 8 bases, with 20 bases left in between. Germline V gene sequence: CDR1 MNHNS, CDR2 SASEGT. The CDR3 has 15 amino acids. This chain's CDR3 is CASSALGGAGLEAFF. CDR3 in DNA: TGTGCCAGCAGTGCCCTTGGAGGAGCGGGCCTCGAAGCTTTCTTT.

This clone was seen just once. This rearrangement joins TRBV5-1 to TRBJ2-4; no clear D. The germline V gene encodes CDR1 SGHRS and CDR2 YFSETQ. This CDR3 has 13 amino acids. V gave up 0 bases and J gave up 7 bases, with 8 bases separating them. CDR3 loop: CASSLGLGNIQYF. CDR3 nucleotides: TGCGCCAGCAGCTTGGGTCTAGGCAACATTCAGTACTTC.

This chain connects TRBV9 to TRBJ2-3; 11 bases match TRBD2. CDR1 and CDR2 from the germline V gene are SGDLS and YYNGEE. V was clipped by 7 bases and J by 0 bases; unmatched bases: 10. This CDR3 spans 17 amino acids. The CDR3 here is CASLITSGGPSTDTQYF. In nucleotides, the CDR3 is TGTGCCAGCTTGATTACTAGCGGGGGCCCTAGCACAGATACGCAGTATTTT.

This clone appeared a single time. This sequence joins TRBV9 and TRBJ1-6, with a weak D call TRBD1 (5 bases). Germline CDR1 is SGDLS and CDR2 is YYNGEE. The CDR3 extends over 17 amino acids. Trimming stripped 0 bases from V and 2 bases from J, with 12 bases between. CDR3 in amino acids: CASSVDAGETYNSPLHF. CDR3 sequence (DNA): TGTGCCAGCAGCGTAGATGCGGGGGAGACCTATAATTCACCCCTCCACTTT.